Listed below are T cell receptor beta chains from one sample, sequenced in a study of blood T cell repertoires in COVID-19. Data came from immunoSEQ multiplex PCR; TCRdb stores just in-frame clones and leaves some out. This table holds about half a million clones, approximately 85% found once. The sample comprised peripheral blood. Receptors originate from a human donor in a cohort sampled during active COVID-19. Each CDR3 is given with its conserved first and last residue. The order of the fields is J gene, D gene, V gene, CDR3 DNA, CDR3 protein. A D gene is named only where the DNA matches it firmly.

TRBJ2-1	TRBD1	TRBV5-1	TGCGCCAGCAGCTTTACAGGGGGCCGTGGCTACAATGAGCAGTTCTTC	CASSFTGGRGYNEQFF
TRBJ1-6	NA	TRBV1	TGCACCAGCAGCCAAGATGGGACAGGGACTTCACCCCTCCACTTT	CTSSQDGTGTSPLHF
TRBJ2-2	TRBD2	TRBV5-6	TGTGCCAGCAGTAGAGGACTAGAGAAGACCGGGGAGCTGTTTTTT	CASSRGLEKTGELFF
TRBJ2-5	NA	TRBV9	TGTGCCAGCAGCGTAGGCGGGATCAATCAAGAGACCCAGTACTTC	CASSVGGINQETQYF
TRBJ2-5	NA	TRBV5-6	TGTGCCAGCAGCACGGGAACAAGGGAGGAGACCCAGTACTTC	CASSTGTREETQYF
TRBJ2-1	TRBD2	TRBV4-2	TGTGCCAGCAGCCAAGATCTTCGACTAGCGGGTGACAATGAGCAGTTCTTC	CASSQDLRLAGDNEQFF
TRBJ1-1	NA	TRBV5-1	TGCGCCAGCAGCTTGGTTGTTGGGCAGGGTGAAGCTTTCTTT	CASSLVVGQGEAFF
TRBJ2-7	NA	TRBV2	TGTGCCAGCAATCTAAGAGAGGGTGGGGAGTACTTC	CASNLREGGEYF
TRBJ2-1	TRBD2	TRBV30	TGTGCCTGGAGTGCCCGACTAGCGGGAGAGGATGAGCAGTTCTTC	CAWSARLAGEDEQFF
TRBJ1-2	NA	TRBV11-2	TGTGCCAGCAGCTGGGGGGGTAACGGCTACACCTTC	CASSWGGNGYTF
TRBJ1-1	NA	TRBV4-1	TGCGCCAGCAGCCAAGGACGGGGTGGAAACACTGAAGCTTTCTTT	CASSQGRGGNTEAFF
TRBJ2-3	TRBD2	TRBV6-2/TRBV6-3	TGTGCCAGCAGTTACCCTAGCGGGAGAAGGAAAGATACGCAGTATTTT	CASSYPSGRRKDTQYF
TRBJ2-3	NA	TRBV18	TGTGCCAGCTCACCACCGGAGTTCAGGGGAAATACGCAGTATTTT	CASSPPEFRGNTQYF
TRBJ2-5	NA	TRBV4-1	TGCGCCAGCAGCCAAGATCGGTTAGACAGCCAAGAGACCCAGTACTTC	CASSQDRLDSQETQYF
TRBJ1-5	NA	TRBV20-1	TGCAGTGCTAGTGTAGGGTTGGGAGATCAGCCCCAGCATTTT	CSASVGLGDQPQHF
TRBJ2-1	TRBD2	TRBV2	TGTGCCAGCAGTGAATTACTAGCGTGGAATGAGCAGTTCTTC	CASSELLAWNEQFF
TRBJ1-5	NA	TRBV19	TGTGCCAGTATAAAGGGGGGGAGCAATCAGCCCCAGCATTTT	CASIKGGSNQPQHF
TRBJ2-1	TRBD1	TRBV29-1	TGCAGCGCTCTAAGCCGACAGGGGGCTTCCTACAATGAGCAGTTCTTC	CSALSRQGASYNEQFF
TRBJ1-6	NA	TRBV7-3	TGTGCCAGCAGCTTTCCAAATTCACCCCTCCACTTT	CASSFPNSPLHF
TRBJ2-7	TRBD1	TRBV28	TGTGCCAGCAGGGGCCCGGGACAGGGTCGCTACGAGCAGTACTTC	CASRGPGQGRYEQYF
TRBJ2-7	TRBD2	TRBV12-5	TGTGCTAGTGGGGCGGGGGGCCACGAGCAGTACTTC	CASGAGGHEQYF
TRBJ2-5	TRBD2	TRBV11-2	TGTGCCAGCAGCAATTCCGGGACTAGCGGGAGGGGGACCCAGTACTTC	CASSNSGTSGRGTQYF
TRBJ2-7	NA	TRBV14	TGTGCCAGCAGCCGCATAACGGGAGTTTCGATTTACGAGCAGTACTTC	CASSRITGVSIYEQYF
TRBJ2-1	TRBD2	TRBV5-6	TGTGCCAGCAGCGGACTAGGGGCTCGCTCCTACAATGAGCAGTTCTTC	CASSGLGARSYNEQFF
TRBJ1-1	NA	TRBV7-3	TGTGCCAGCAGCCGAGGAGCGATGAACACTGAAGCTTTCTTT	CASSRGAMNTEAFF
TRBJ1-2	NA	TRBV12-3/TRBV12-4	TGTGCCAGCAGTTTAGCAGGGAGCGGCTACACCTTC	CASSLAGSGYTF
TRBJ1-3	NA	TRBV19	TGTGCCAGTAGTATCGGACAGATCTTAGCTGGAAACACCATATATTTT	CASSIGQILAGNTIYF
TRBJ2-1	TRBD2	TRBV19	TGTGCCAGTGATGAAGGACTAGCGGGGACCAATGAGCAGTTCTTC	CASDEGLAGTNEQFF
TRBJ1-2	NA	TRBV19	TGTGCCAGTAGTATAAACCGACAGGATGGATATGGCTACACCTTC	CASSINRQDGYGYTF
TRBJ1-1	NA	TRBV28	TGTGCCAGCAGTTTATGGAGGGAGGGGGCTTTCTTT	CASSLWREGAFF
TRBJ2-2	TRBD1	TRBV7-8	TGTGCAGCGACAGGGATGCCCACCGGGGAGCTGTTTTTT	CAATGMPTGELFF
TRBJ2-7	TRBD2	TRBV7-9	TGTGCCAGCAGCTTAGAGGGGACTAGCGGGAGGAGGTACTTC	CASSLEGTSGRRYF